The entry below gives a single T cell receptor (beta chain) sequence along with its context. The antigen is unknown. The entry originates in a study of chemoradiotherapy in HPV16-positive cancers. Findings of the study overall: During treatment, candidate HPV-specific clones and E7-related motifs expanded in tumor.

Deletions cut 3 bases from V and 10 bases from J, with 16 bases between. The CDR3 is made up of 14 amino acids. Per germline, CDR1 LGHNA and CDR2 YNFKEQ. TCRdb's copy holds only in-frame clones and misses some; the assay was immunoSEQ multiplex PCR. The sample has 14,000 or so clones, about four fifths seen once. The material was obtained from a patient who underwent chemoradiotherapy. This receptor was obtained from a human donor with HPV-associated anogenital cancer. The rearrangement uses TRBV4-2 and TRBJ2-1; either TRBD1 or TRBD2 may supply D (7 bases each). CDR3 residues: CASSQGGGGGEQFF. CDR3 bases: TGTGCCAGCAGCCAGGGGGGAGGGGGCGGGGAGCAGTTCTTC.